These 31 T cell receptor beta chains were sequenced from one sample in a study of cytomegalovirus exposure and HLA in healthy donors. PCR amplification relied on 60 Vbeta primers (plus 13 Jbeta primers). Profiled with immunoSEQ multiplex PCR; TCRdb holds only in-frame clones, not every one. The table lists about 140,000 clones, roughly 85% of them singletons. The sequenced sample was PBMCs. The origin of the receptors is a woman aged 25 to 39 in good health and CMV-seronegative.

The chain is built from TRBV7-8 and TRBJ2-2; 9 nucleotides agree with TRBD1. The germline V gene encodes CDR1 SGHVS and CDR2 FQNEAQ. The CDR3 is made up of 18 amino acids. The ends lost 0 bases at V and 0 bases at J; junction bases unmatched: 5. As DNA, the CDR3 is TGTGCCAGCAGCTTAGCCTGGACAGGGGACGCGAACACCGGGGAGCTGTTTTTT. Its protein is CASSLAWTGDANTGELFF.

The CDR3 region is CASRRLAGDLNEQFF. The CDR3 DNA reads as TGTGCCAGCAGACGACTAGCGGGGGACCTCAATGAGCAGTTCTTC. The rearrangement joins TRBV7-3 to TRBJ2-1, with 12 bases aligning to TRBD2. Unmatched junction bases numbered 6, after V lost 6 bases and J lost 6 bases. CDR1 is SGHTA, CDR2 FQGTGA, per germline. CDR3 length equals 15 residues.

V gene TRBV9 combines with J gene TRBJ1-1; possible D gene TRBD1, 6 bases. The CDR3 is made up of 16 amino acids. The V and J ends lost 3 bases and 2 bases respectively, with 17 bases between them. Germline CDR1 SGDLS, CDR2 YYNGEE. CDR3 amino acids: CASSDTRGRGNTEAFF. The DNA of the CDR3 is TGTGCCAGCAGCGACACCAGGGGTAGGGGAAACACTGAAGCTTTCTTT.

The rearrangement uses TRBV11-2 and TRBJ1-6, with 8 bases aligning to TRBD1. The CDR3 sequence is 17 residues long. After removal of 3 bases from V and 7 bases from J, the junction contained 11 bases not matched to a gene. Germline V gene lookup returns CDR1 SGHAT and CDR2 FQNNGV. As DNA, the CDR3 is TGTGCCAGCAGCTTTACCCTCAACCGACAGGGGAATTCACCCCTCCACTTT. It is translated as CASSFTLNRQGNSPLHF.

This clone has a single count. This chain joins TRBV5-1 and TRBJ1-2; perhaps TRBD1 as D (5 bases). This CDR3 spans 14 amino acids. CDR1 and CDR2 from the germline V gene are SGHRS and YFSETQ. The V end lost 4 bases, the J end lost 8 bases, and 18 bases lay between the germline ends. CDR3 loop: CASSPIQGRVGYTF. The CDR3 bases are TGCGCCAGCAGCCCGATTCAGGGAAGGGTCGGCTACACCTTC. Supplemented by reference TRBV5-1 and TRBJ1-2, the full variable domain reads KAGVTQTPRYLIKTRGQQVTLSCSPISGHRSVSWYQQTPGQGLQFLFEYFSETQRNKGNFPGRFSGRQFSNSRSEMNVSTLELGDSALYLCASSPIQGRVGYTFGSGTRLTVV.

The chain combines TRBV2 with TRBJ1-5, with 8 bases matching TRBD1. In germline, CDR1 is SNHLY, CDR2 FYNNEI. The junction had 6 bases not matched to a gene; V was cut back by 4 bases and J by 7 bases. The CDR3 contains 14 residues. For the CDR3, the DNA is TGTGCCAGCAGTGCCCGGACAGGGAACCAGCCCCAGCATTTT. It is translated as CASSARTGNQPQHF.

This clone appeared a single time. The chain is built from TRBV5-4 and TRBJ1-2, with 8 positions matching TRBD1. Per germline, CDR1 SGHNT and CDR2 YYREEE (reference sequence). V shed 4 bases, J shed 7 bases, and the junction held 6 bases outside the gene matches. The CDR3 loop spans 13 amino acids. CDR3 region: CASSPGQGLGYTF. The CDR3 coding sequence is TGTGCCAGCAGCCCTGGACAGGGTCTTGGCTACACCTTC.

A single count supports this clone. Other DNA sequences in this specimen translate into the identical CDR3. The rearrangement joins TRBV5-1 to TRBJ2-7, with D possibly being TRBD1 (6 bases). This CDR3 is built from 15 residues. Germline CDR1 reads SGHRS; CDR2 reads YFSETQ. The V end lost 0 bases, the J end lost 4 bases, and 14 bases lay between the germline ends. CDR3 DNA sequence: TGCGCCAGCAGCTTGGCAGGGCAGGGGAATTACGAGCAGTACTTC. Translating gives CASSLAGQGNYEQYF.

This sequence joins TRBV7-3 and TRBJ2-7; a possible D gene is TRBD2 (7 bases). The V gene lost 5 bases and the J gene lost 4 bases, with 15 bases spanning the gap. The CDR3 is 14 residues long. Germline loops: CDR1 SGHTA, CDR2 FQGTGA. The chain's CDR3 is CASSPGGLGYEQYF. The DNA for the CDR3 is TGTGCCAGCAGCCCCGGGGGGCTCGGGTACGAGCAGTACTTC. The full variable domain, in which reference TRBV7-3 and TRBJ2-7 provide the parts outside the CDR3, is GAGVSQTPSNKVTEKGKYVELRCDPISGHTALYWYRQSLGQGPEFLIYFQGTGAADDSGLPNDRFFAVRPEGSVSTLKIQRTERGDSAVYLCASSPGGLGYEQYFGPGTRLTVT.

The chain carries TRBV6-6 and TRBJ2-2, with D possibly matching TRBD1 (5 bases). This CDR3 contains 16 residues. From germline, CDR1 is MNHNY and CDR2 SVGAGI (reference sequence). Between the trimmed V and J ends, which lost 5 bases and 0 bases, there was a span of 13 bases. CDR3 sequence: CASSGGAGTNTGELFF. CDR3 sequence (DNA): TGTGCCAGCAGTGGCGGCGCAGGGACGAACACCGGGGAGCTGTTTTTT.

V gene TRBV18 combines with J gene TRBJ1-1; perhaps TRBD1 as D (6 bases). CDR1 and CDR2 from the germline V gene are KGHSH and LQKENI. The CDR3 runs to 15 residues. Trimming took off 0 bases at V and 1 base at J, with 9 bases between the two ends. DNA of the CDR3: TGTGCCAGCTCACCACCAAGAGGGGGGAACACTGAAGCTTTCTTT. Translation: CASSPPRGGNTEAFF.

The chain joins TRBV5-4 to TRBJ2-3, with D perhaps matching TRBD2 (7 bases). V was trimmed by 1 base and J by 1 base, leaving 13 bases between them. The germline V gene encodes CDR1 SGHNT and CDR2 YYREEE (reference sequence). The CDR3 sequence is 16 residues long. The CDR3 sequence is CASSLTAGARTDTQYF. The CDR3 DNA reads TGTGCCAGCAGCTTGACCGCGGGGGCCCGCACAGATACGCAGTATTTT. Full variable domain (remainder filled in from reference TRBV5-4 and TRBJ2-3): ETGVTQSPTHLIKTRGQQVTLRCSSQSGHNTVSWYQQALGQGPQFIFQYYREEENGRGNFPPRFSGLQFPNYSSELNVNALELDDSALYLCASSLTAGARTDTQYFGPGTRLTVL.

As regards this clone: The identical CDR3 is also encoded by other nucleotide sequences in the sample. The chain is built from TRBV5-1 and TRBJ1-6; unclear D gene. CDR3 length: 15 residues. CDR1 is SGHRS and CDR2 is YFSETQ in the germline V gene. V was trimmed by 3 bases and J by 3 bases, leaving 10 bases between them. DNA for the CDR3: TGCGCCAGCAGCTGGGGTGGAGGCTATAATTCACCCCTCCACTTT. Translated, it gives CASSWGGGYNSPLHF.

This sequence joins TRBV13 and TRBJ2-3; 12 bases are shared with TRBD2. The germline V gene encodes CDR1 PRHDT and CDR2 FYEKMQ (reference sequence). J lost 3 bases, V lost 3 bases, and 7 bases had no gene match. The CDR3 runs 17 residues. The DNA for the CDR3 is TGTGCCAGCAGCTTCCTAGCGGGGGGGGCCTGGACAGATACGCAGTATTTT. Translation gives CASSFLAGGAWTDTQYF.

V gene TRBV7-2 combines with J gene TRBJ2-7, with 8 bases lining up with TRBD1. With V trimmed by 0 bases and J by 5 bases, 3 bases remained unmatched. CDR1 and CDR2 (germline): SGHTA, FQGNSA. This CDR3 has 14 residues. The CDR3 is CASSLADRGNEQYF. As DNA, the CDR3 is TGTGCCAGCAGCTTAGCCGACAGGGGAAACGAGCAGTACTTC.

The table lists this clone with a count of one. The chain recombines TRBV6-1 with TRBJ2-2; D unresolved. This CDR3 spans 13 amino acids. Deletions cut 8 bases from V and 4 bases from J, with 11 bases between. Germline CDR1 MNHNS, CDR2 SASEGT. In DNA, the CDR3 is TGTGCCAGCTCCTCTTCCGGCACCGGGGAGCTGTTTTTT. Protein product: CASSSSGTGELFF.

The DNA for the CDR3 is TGTGCCAGCAGTCCGCGCTCGGGGGTCCGGGAGCTGTTTTTT. This encodes CASSPRSGVRELFF. V usage is TRBV27 and J usage is TRBJ2-2; a weak D match, TRBD2 (6 bases). This CDR3 has 14 amino acids. V lost 5 bases and J 9 bases, leaving 16 bases between the germline ends. Germline lookup yields CDR1 MNHEY and CDR2 SMNVEV (reference sequence).

The DNA of the CDR3 is TGTGCCAGCAGCTTAATGGCAGGGAAGACAGATACGCAGTATTTT. The encoded protein is CASSLMAGKTDTQYF. V and J are TRBV7-8 and TRBJ2-3; perhaps TRBD1 as D (5 bases). V dropped 2 bases and J dropped 3 bases, with 12 bases sitting between them. CDR3 length: 15 amino acids. CDR1 SGHVS and CDR2 FQNEAQ come from the germline V gene.

This chain links TRBV6-6 with TRBJ1-1; 7 bases match TRBD1. J was trimmed by 2 bases and V by 2 bases; bases with no gene match: 2. Germline lookup yields CDR1 MNHNY and CDR2 SVGAGI (reference sequence). This CDR3 region has 14 residues. The CDR3 bases are TGTGCCAGCAGTTACGGACAGGTAAACACTGAAGCTTTCTTT. This translates into CASSYGQVNTEAFF.

The chain couples TRBV18 to TRBJ2-7; D may be TRBD2 (6 bases). CDR3 size: 13 residues. The V and J ends lost 3 bases and 3 bases respectively, with 9 bases between them. From germline, CDR1 is KGHSH and CDR2 LQKENI. The CDR3 is CASSPPGLYEQYF. The CDR3 DNA reads as TGTGCCAGCTCACCCCCGGGACTCTACGAGCAGTACTTC.

V usage is TRBV9 and J usage is TRBJ2-5; 12 nucleotides align to TRBD2. The CDR3 runs 16 residues. CDR1 and CDR2 from the germline V gene are SGDLS and YYNGEE. The junction had 11 bases not matched to a gene; V was cut back by 6 bases and J by 5 bases. As DNA, the CDR3 is TGTGCCAGCACCAAGACTAGCGGGGGCCCCAGGGAGACCCAGTACTTC. It encodes CASTKTSGGPRETQYF.

The J gene is TRBJ2-1, the V gene TRBV5-1; TRBD1 matches 11 bases. Per germline, CDR1 SGHRS and CDR2 YFSETQ. The junction had 10 bases not matched to a gene; V was cut back by 4 bases and J by 4 bases. This CDR3 has 17 amino acids. CDR3 sequence (DNA): TGCGCCAGCAGCGCGTACCCGGGACAGGGGGGATACAATGAGCAGTTCTTC. This codes for CASSAYPGQGGYNEQFF.

DNA for the CDR3: TGTGCCAGCAGTTTGTTTGGGACAGGGGGCGCGAGCACTGAAGCTTTCTTT. Translation gives CASSLFGTGGASTEAFF. The chain links TRBV27 to TRBJ1-1; the match to TRBD1 covers 12 bases. The germline CDR1 and CDR2 sequences are MNHEY and SMNVEV (reference sequence). J lost 4 bases, V lost 3 bases, and 9 bases had no gene match. The length of the CDR3 is 17 residues.

The chain recombines TRBV5-1 with TRBJ1-2; D is ambiguous. The CDR3 is 15 residues long. From germline, CDR1 is SGHRS and CDR2 YFSETQ. V gave up 4 bases and J gave up 0 bases, with 13 bases separating them. The CDR3 bases are TGCGCCAGCAGCACCCTGCCGGGTACTAACTATGGCTACACCTTC. This codes for CASSTLPGTNYGYTF. The full variable domain, completed using reference TRBV5-1 and TRBJ1-2, is KAGVTQTPRYLIKTRGQQVTLSCSPISGHRSVSWYQQTPGQGLQFLFEYFSETQRNKGNFPGRFSGRQFSNSRSEMNVSTLELGDSALYLCASSTLPGTNYGYTFGSGTRLTVV.

This clone has ten or more counts. The V and J genes are TRBV2 and TRBJ2-2; a weak D match, TRBD2 (5 bases). CDR1 is SNHLY and CDR2 is FYNNEI in the germline V gene. The CDR3 has 15 amino acids. Trimming took 3 bases from V and 2 from J, leaving 10 bases between them. The CDR3 region has the DNA TGTGCCAGCAGTGAGGTGCGGGCAAACACCGGGGAGCTGTTTTTT. Amino acid sequence: CASSEVRANTGELFF.

The genes are TRBV19 and TRBJ1-6, with D possibly matching TRBD1 (6 bases). The CDR3 loop spans 15 amino acids. V was pared by 3 bases and J by 9 bases, with 15 bases between. Germline V gene lookup returns CDR1 LNHDA and CDR2 SQIVND (reference sequence). DNA of the CDR3: TGTGCCAGTAGTATCACTTCAGGGGTTGGTTCACCCCTCCACTTT. As protein: CASSITSGVGSPLHF.

The chain links TRBV6-6 to TRBJ1-1; the match to TRBD1 covers 10 bases. The CDR3 is made up of 16 amino acids. Germline trimming cut 5 bases from V and 6 bases from J; bases unmatched to any gene: 12. The germline gives CDR1 MNHNY, CDR2 SVGAGI (reference sequence). This CDR3 reads CASSLSSGTGVAEAFF. DNA for the CDR3: TGTGCCAGCAGTCTTTCCTCCGGGACAGGGGTCGCTGAAGCTTTCTTT.

The chain joins TRBV9 to TRBJ1-2, with TRBD1 identical over 9 bases. The germline V gene encodes CDR1 SGDLS and CDR2 YYNGEE. The J segment lost 3 bases and the V segment lost 3 bases, leaving 9 bases of the junction unmatched. CDR3 length: 16 amino acids. Here the CDR3 DNA reads TGTGCCAGCAGCGCCCAGGGGACAGGGCCTCACTATGGCTACACCTTC. As protein: CASSAQGTGPHYGYTF.

The J gene is TRBJ2-2, the V gene TRBV28, with TRBD1 identical over 7 bases. Unmatched junction bases numbered 10, after V lost 5 bases and J lost 7 bases. The germline CDR1 and CDR2 sequences are MDHEN and SYDVKM. This CDR3 region has 15 residues. For the CDR3, the DNA is TGTGCCAGCAGTAGACAGGGAAAGAGGATCGGGGAGCTGTTTTTT. Encoded protein: CASSRQGKRIGELFF.

J is TRBJ1-1 and V is TRBV29-1, with D unclear. V was clipped by 0 bases and J by 4 bases, with 9 bases between them. Germline CDR1 reads SQVTM; CDR2 reads ANQGSEA. The CDR3 covers 13 residues. The CDR3 region has the DNA TGCAGCGTTGAAGATGAGGCTTTCACTGAAGCTTTCTTT. Its translation: CSVEDEAFTEAFF.

The sample holds one count of this clone. CDR3 DNA sequence: TGTGCCTCAGAGGGGGAGGGCAATTCACCCCTCCACTTT. Translating it yields CASEGEGNSPLHF. V is TRBV10-3 and J is TRBJ1-6; perhaps TRBD1 as D (6 bases). Germline assignment: CDR1 ENHRY and CDR2 SYGVKD. Deletions cut 11 bases from V and 7 bases from J, with 15 bases between. The CDR3 spans 13 residues.